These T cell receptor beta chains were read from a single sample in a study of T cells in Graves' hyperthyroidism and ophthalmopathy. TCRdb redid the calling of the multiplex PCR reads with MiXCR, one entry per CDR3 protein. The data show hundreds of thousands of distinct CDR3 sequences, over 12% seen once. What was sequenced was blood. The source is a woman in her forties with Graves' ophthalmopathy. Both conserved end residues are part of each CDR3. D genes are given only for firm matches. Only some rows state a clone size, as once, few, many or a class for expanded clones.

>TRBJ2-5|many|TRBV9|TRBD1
CASSQYPQTGEETQYF
TGTGCCAGCAGCCAATACCCTCAGACAGGGGAAGAGACCCAGTACTTC
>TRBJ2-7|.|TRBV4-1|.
CASSRTRGTNSYEQYF
TGCGCCAGCAGCCGCACTAGGGGAACAAACTCCTACGAACAGTACTTC
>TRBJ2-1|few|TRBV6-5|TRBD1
CASSYRQGSDEQFF
TGTGCCAGCAGTTACCGACAGGGGTCAGATGAGCAGTTCTTC
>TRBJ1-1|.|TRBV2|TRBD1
CASLSGQGNTGPTEAFF
TGTGCCAGCCTCAGCGGACAGGGTAATACCGGTCCCACTGAAGCTTTCTTT
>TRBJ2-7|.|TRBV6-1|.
CASSGTVLDEQYF
TGTGCCAGCAGTGGGACAGTGTTGGACGAGCAGTACTTC
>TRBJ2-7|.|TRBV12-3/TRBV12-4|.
CASSTPRAGVEQYF
TGTGCCAGCAGTACTCCCAGGGCGGGTGTCGAGCAGTACTTC
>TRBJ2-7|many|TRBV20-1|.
CSASTYEQYF
TGCAGTGCAAGCACCTACGAGCAGTACTTC
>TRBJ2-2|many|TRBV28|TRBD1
CASSPTGTGNTGELFF
TGTGCCAGCAGCCCGACCGGGACAGGGAACACCGGGGAGCTGTTTTTT
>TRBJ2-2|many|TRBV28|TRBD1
CASSATGTGPTGELFF
TGTGCCAGCAGTGCGACCGGGACAGGCCCCACCGGGGAGCTGTTTTTT
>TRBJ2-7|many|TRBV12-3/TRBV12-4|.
CASSLTDPYEQYF
TGTGCCAGCAGTTTAACGGACCCCTACGAGCAGTACTTC
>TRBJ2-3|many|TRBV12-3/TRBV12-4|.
CATSSGPTDTQYF
TGTGCCACTTCTTCCGGGCCCACAGATACGCAGTATTTT
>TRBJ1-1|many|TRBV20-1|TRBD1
CSARDMATGAEAFF
TGCAGTGCTAGAGATATGGCCACAGGGGCTGAAGCTTTCTTT
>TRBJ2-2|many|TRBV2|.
CASKRENTGELFF
TGTGCCAGCAAGCGAGAGAACACCGGGGAGCTGTTTTTT
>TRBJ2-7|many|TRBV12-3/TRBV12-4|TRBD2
CASSRPSGRAYEQYF
TGTGCCAGCAGTCGCCCCAGCGGGAGGGCCTACGAGCAGTACTTC
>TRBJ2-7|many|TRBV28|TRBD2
CASSLWTSGRSEQYF
TGTGCCAGCAGTTTATGGACTAGCGGGAGAAGCGAGCAGTACTTC
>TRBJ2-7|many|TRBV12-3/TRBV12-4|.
CASTIGPDYEQYF
TGTGCCAGCACTATCGGGCCAGACTACGAGCAGTACTTC
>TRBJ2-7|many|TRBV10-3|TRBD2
CAIRGLAESYEQYF
TGTGCCATCAGGGGACTAGCGGAATCCTACGAGCAGTACTTC
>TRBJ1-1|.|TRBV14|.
CASSQVQYTETFF
TGTGCCAGCAGCCAAGTGCAGTACACTGAAACTTTCTTT
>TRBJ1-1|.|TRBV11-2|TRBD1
CASSSRSTGGFNTEAFF
TGTGCCAGCAGCTCACGTTCGACAGGGGGGTTTAACACTGAAGCTTTCTTT
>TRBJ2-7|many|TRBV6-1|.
CASSEDPGLSYEQYF
TGTGCCAGCAGTGAAGATCCGGGACTCTCCTACGAGCAGTACTTC
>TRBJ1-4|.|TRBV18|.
CASSSWGANEKLFF
TGTGCCAGCTCCTCCTGGGGAGCTAATGAAAAACTGTTTTTT
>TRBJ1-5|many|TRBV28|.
CASSLGLGGQPQHF
TGTGCCAGCAGTTTGGGGTTGGGCGGCCAGCCCCAGCATTTT
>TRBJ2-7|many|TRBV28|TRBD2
CASTPAGGLSYEQYF
TGTGCCAGCACCCCAGCGGGAGGGTTATCCTACGAGCAGTACTTC
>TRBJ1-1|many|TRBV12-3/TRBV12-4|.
CASSRYRVGSDTEAFF
TGTGCCAGCAGCCGTTACAGGGTAGGGTCGGACACTGAAGCTTTCTTT
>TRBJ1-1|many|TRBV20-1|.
CSASLVEAFF
TGCAGTGCTAGCTTGGTCGAAGCTTTCTTT
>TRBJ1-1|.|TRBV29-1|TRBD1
CSVAGNRGRTNTEAFF
TGCAGCGTTGCGGGGAACAGGGGGCGGACGAACACTGAAGCTTTCTTT
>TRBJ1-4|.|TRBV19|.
CASSIGGTNNEKLFF
TGTGCCAGTAGTATAGGAGGGACCAATAATGAAAAACTGTTTTTT
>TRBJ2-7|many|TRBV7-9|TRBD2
CASRIDGGNDEQYF
TGTGCCAGCAGGATCGACGGGGGGAACGACGAGCAGTACTTC
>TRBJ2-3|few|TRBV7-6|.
CASSWDRDTQYF
TGTGCCAGCAGTTGGGACCGGGACACGCAGTATTTT
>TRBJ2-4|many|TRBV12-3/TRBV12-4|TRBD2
CASSLGPRGGRTKNIQYF
TGTGCCAGCAGTTTAGGCCCGCGGGGGGGTAGGACCAAAAACATTCAGTACTTC
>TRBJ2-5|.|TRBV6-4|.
CASTGPGPRPTRETQYF
TGTGCCAGCACCGGCCCGGGGCCGCGACCCACCCGGGAGACCCAGTACTTC